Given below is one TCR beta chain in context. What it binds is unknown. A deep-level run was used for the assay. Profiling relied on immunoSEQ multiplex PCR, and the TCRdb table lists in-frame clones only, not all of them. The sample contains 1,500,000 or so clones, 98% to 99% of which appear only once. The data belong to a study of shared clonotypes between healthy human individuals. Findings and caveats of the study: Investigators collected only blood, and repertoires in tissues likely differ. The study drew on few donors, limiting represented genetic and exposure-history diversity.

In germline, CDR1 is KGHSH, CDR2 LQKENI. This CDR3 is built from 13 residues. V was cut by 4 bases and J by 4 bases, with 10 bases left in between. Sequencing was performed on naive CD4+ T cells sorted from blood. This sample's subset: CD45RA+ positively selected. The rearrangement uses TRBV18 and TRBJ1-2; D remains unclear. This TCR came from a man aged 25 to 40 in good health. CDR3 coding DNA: TGTGCCAGCTCACAATCTGACCTCTATGGCTACACCTTC. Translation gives CASSQSDLYGYTF.